This entry describes one T cell receptor (beta chain). This record belongs to a study of blood T cell repertoires in COVID-19. Germline V gene sequence: CDR1 LNHDA, CDR2 SQIVND (reference sequence). The length of the CDR3 is 14 residues. The V segment lost 10 bases and the J segment 4 bases; nucleotides outside the gene matches: 9. Study processing details: Quantification of nucleated cells was approximated via reference gene primer amplification. Libraries were prepared by immunoSEQ multiplex PCR; TCRdb keeps only in-frame clonotypes and omits some of them. The V and J calls and clone size were taken over from that table, and D and trimming were inferred from the DNA. The table includes 140,000 to 150,000 clones, around 81% detected once.

The chain links TRBV19 to TRBJ2-5, with TRBD2 identical over 10 bases. The sequencing input was peripheral blood. This clonotype was obtained from a man in his fifties or sixties with active or convalescent COVID-19. The CDR3 sequence is CATRAGGGGETQYF. CDR3 nucleotide sequence: TGTGCCACCCGAGCGGGAGGGGGAGGAGAGACCCAGTACTTC.